Included here is one T cell receptor (beta chain) sequence, with context. What it binds is unknown. The sample originates from a study of cytomegalovirus exposure and HLA in healthy donors. Study-wide points: Available immune exposure information covered CMV serostatus only. It emerged from a later analysis that several of the most significant clusters appeared to be linked to common viral pathogens. Most observed TCR sequences were rare, whereas some public TCRs were detected in many donors. With high specificity and sensitivity, the classifier reportedly diagnosed cytomegalovirus status.

V shed 4 bases, J shed 0 bases, and the junction held 9 bases outside the gene matches. Looked up from germline, CDR1 is SGHTS and CDR2 is YDEGEE. The CDR3 spans 16 residues. With 60 Vbeta and 13 Jbeta primers, the PCR was carried out. Clones were sequenced by immunoSEQ multiplex PCR, and TCRdb holds only the in-frame ones, with some missing. Of 100,000 to 150,000 clones in the sample, more than 65% were seen once. This receptor was identified in a woman aged 35 to 49 in good health and CMV-seropositive. Sequenced material: PBMCs. J is TRBJ1-1 and V is TRBV5-8, with 7 positions matching TRBD1. CDR3 amino acids: CASSAPPGQMNTEAFF. In DNA form, the CDR3 reads TGTGCCAGCAGCGCTCCTCCGGGACAGATGAACACTGAAGCTTTCTTT.